This TCR beta chain was observed in a study of T cell responses to AZD1222 COVID-19 vaccine. Regarding the study as a whole: At baseline, seropositivity was found in only six or seven AZD1222 recipients. Vaccination with two AZD1222 doses was followed by a rise in Spike-specific TCR breadth and depth. There were mostly white British donors and more females than males, and clonal diversity was possibly underestimated.

The CDR3 is made up of 16 amino acids. In germline, CDR1 is SGHAT, CDR2 FQNNGV. Trimming cost V 0 bases and J 4 bases, with 15 bases left between them. Regarding this clone: What it recognizes is unknown.

Clones were read by immunoSEQ multiplex PCR, and TCRdb kept only the in-frame ones, dropping some. The profile covers some 140,000 clones, with approximately 88% appearing a single time and 4.1% taken by the ten largest. The V and J genes are TRBV11-2 and TRBJ1-1, with D hard to call. The specimen comprised peripheral blood, sampled on day 0 of AZD1222 vaccination. This receptor was taken from an adult in good health. DNA of the CDR3: TGTGCCAGCAGCTTAGAATGGGGTCTGAGAAGCACTGAAGCTTTCTTT. This encodes CASSLEWGLRSTEAFF.